Each of the 29 T cell receptor beta chains below was sequenced from the same sample in a study of blood T cell repertoires in COVID-19 (dated by TCRdb to the early 2020s). Library construction relied on the immunoSEQ multiplex PCR assay. TCRdb limited this immuneACCESS table to in-frame rearrangements with V and J called. A share of clones is missing; checked studies link under half to unresolved V genes, and the rest is unexplained. Here the sample has tens of thousands of clones; approximately 86% occur a single time. More than 0.9% of the sample belongs to the ten largest clones. Sample: peripheral blood. The receptor source for this set is a man aged 65 to 85 with acute or convalescent COVID-19.

This clone has only a few counts. V and J are TRBV18 and TRBJ1-1; TRBD1 aligns across 8 bases. V trimming: 2 bases; J trimming: 2 bases; junction bases outside the gene matches: 10. Germline V gives CDR1 KGHSH, CDR2 LQKENI. This CDR3 spans 17 amino acids. This chain's CDR3 is CASSPLSTDRGNTEAFF. The CDR3 DNA reads as TGTGCCAGCTCACCATTGTCAACAGACAGGGGAAACACTGAAGCTTTCTTT.

The V gene is TRBV18, the J gene TRBJ1-5; 7 nucleotides align to TRBD1. Losses at the gene ends were 5 bases for V and 4 bases for J; bases not matched to a gene: 8. This CDR3 spans 15 amino acids. CDR1 KGHSH and CDR2 LQKENI come from the germline V gene. The CDR3 DNA reads as TGTGCCAGCTCAACGAAGGGGACAGATAATCAGCCCCAGCATTTT. Translating it yields CASSTKGTDNQPQHF.

V and J are TRBV4-1 and TRBJ2-7; 13 bases agree with TRBD2. This CDR3 region has 15 residues. Trimming cost V 1 base and J 5 bases; bases outside gene matches: 2. Looked up from germline, CDR1 is MGHRA and CDR2 is YSYEKL. CDR3 nucleotides: TGCGCCAGCAGCCAAGGGACTAGCGGGAGTAACGAGCAGTACTTC. Translating gives CASSQGTSGSNEQYF.

The chain recombines TRBV27 with TRBJ1-1; TRBD1 might be the D (6 bases). CDR1 and CDR2 from the germline V gene are MNHEY and SMNVEV (reference sequence). The CDR3 consists of 12 residues. Trimming cost V 6 bases and J 7 bases, with 12 bases left between them. CDR3 loop: CASRLDRSEAFF. The CDR3 DNA follows: TGTGCCAGCAGACTAGACAGGAGTGAAGCTTTCTTT.

The gene calls are TRBV7-9 and TRBJ2-7, with TRBD1 matching over 7 bases. In germline, CDR1 is SEHNR, CDR2 FQNEAQ (reference sequence). V dropped 4 bases and J dropped 6; count of bases not matched to a gene: 3. The CDR3 totals 12 residues. The CDR3 sequence is CASSSQGREQYF. The CDR3 DNA reads TGTGCCAGCAGCTCACAGGGGCGCGAGCAGTACTTC.

This chain connects TRBV12-3 or TRBV12-4 to TRBJ2-1; D perhaps matches TRBD2 (6 bases). V was clipped by 11 bases and J by 4 bases, with 9 bases between them. This CDR3 spans 11 amino acids. Here the CDR3 DNA reads TGTGCCGCGGCGGGGTACAATGAGCAGTTCTTC. It yields the protein CAAAGYNEQFF.

The chain employs TRBV5-1 and TRBJ2-3; 9 bases agree with TRBD1. Germline CDR1 SGHRS, CDR2 YFSETQ. V shed 7 bases and J 2 bases; nucleotides not matched to a gene: 2. The CDR3 is 13 amino acids. The CDR3 sequence: CASGTGNTDTQYF. In nucleotides, the CDR3 is TGCGCCAGCGGGACAGGGAACACAGATACGCAGTATTTT.

Here the CDR3 reads CASSLYSSGRAGDEQYF. The DNA for the CDR3 is TGCGCCAGCAGCTTGTACTCCAGCGGGAGGGCCGGGGACGAGCAGTACTTC. V and J are TRBV5-1 and TRBJ2-7, with 10 bases matching TRBD2. This CDR3 spans 17 amino acids. Per germline, CDR1 SGHRS and CDR2 YFSETQ. V gave up 1 base and J gave up 5 bases; unmatched junction bases: 12. The full variable domain, rest sourced from reference TRBV5-1 and TRBJ2-7, is KAGVTQTPRYLIKTRGQQVTLSCSPISGHRSVSWYQQTPGQGLQFLFEYFSETQRNKGNFPGRFSGRQFSNSRSEMNVSTLELGDSALYLCASSLYSSGRAGDEQYFGPGTRLTVT.

V is TRBV27 and J is TRBJ1-5; D is perhaps TRBD1 (5 bases). The CDR3 has 17 residues. The germline gives CDR1 MNHEY, CDR2 SMNVEV (reference sequence). V lost 0 bases to trimming and J lost 9 bases, with 21 bases between them. The CDR3 here is CASSLSSGRAGGTPQHF. The CDR3 DNA follows: TGTGCCAGCAGTTTATCTTCCGGGAGGGCCGGAGGGACGCCCCAGCATTTT.

The chain is built from TRBV6-4 and TRBJ2-6; 10 bases match TRBD1. The CDR3 has 16 residues. J lost 4 bases, V lost 2 bases, and 2 bases had no gene match. Germline V lookup: CDR1 MRHNA, CDR2 SNTAGT. CDR3 protein: CASSDGTGDGANVLTF. CDR3 nucleotide sequence: TGTGCCAGCAGTGACGGGACAGGGGACGGGGCCAACGTCCTGACTTTC.

This clone showed up just once. The chain has TRBV27 and TRBJ2-2, with 15 bases matching TRBD2. The J segment lost 13 bases and the V segment lost 7 bases, leaving 10 bases of the junction unmatched. The CDR3 has 15 amino acids. Germline CDR1 reads MNHEY; CDR2 reads SMNVEV (reference sequence). CDR3 protein: CASKPGLAGGLGLFF. The CDR3 DNA sequence: TGTGCCAGCAAACCCGGACTAGCGGGAGGGTTGGGGCTGTTTTTT.

This clone was found once. The chain uses TRBV5-8 and TRBJ2-2; D not resolved. Germline CDR1 is SGHTS and CDR2 is YDEGEE. V was shortened by 0 bases and J by 1 base, with 10 bases between the two germline ends. The CDR3 has 16 amino acids. This CDR3 is CASSLAAQMNTGELFF. Written as DNA, the CDR3 is TGTGCCAGCAGCTTGGCGGCACAGATGAACACCGGGGAGCTGTTTTTT.

The CDR3 spells CASSESGGRSHNEQFF. As DNA, the CDR3 is TGTGCCAGCAGTGAGAGTGGCGGGAGATCGCACAATGAGCAGTTCTTC. V usage is TRBV25-1 and J usage is TRBJ2-1; 7 bases map to TRBD2. This CDR3 spans 16 amino acids. Trimming took 3 bases from V and 5 from J; bases not matched to a gene: 10. Germline V gene lookup returns CDR1 MGHDK and CDR2 SYGVNS. The full variable domain, with the rest looked up from reference TRBV25-1 and TRBJ2-1, is EADIYQTPRYLVIGTGKKITLECSQTMGHDKMYWYQQDPGMELHLIHYSYGVNSTEKGDLSSESTVSRIRTEHFPLTLESARPSHTSQYLCASSESGGRSHNEQFFGPGTRLTVL.

V gene TRBV15 combines with J gene TRBJ2-5, with unresolved D. The CDR3 runs to 11 residues. Trimming stripped 4 bases from V and 5 bases from J, with 5 bases between. CDR1 is LNHNV, CDR2 YYDKDF, per germline (reference sequence). CDR3 loop: CATSNSETQYF. The CDR3 coding sequence is TGTGCCACCAGCAATTCGGAGACCCAGTACTTC.

The chain uses TRBV14 and TRBJ2-5; a weak D match, TRBD2 (6 bases). CDR3 size: 14 residues. The V and J ends lost 3 bases and 4 bases respectively, with 12 bases between them. From germline, CDR1 is SGHDN and CDR2 FVKESK. The CDR3 protein is CASSQLGGGETQYF. The CDR3 coding sequence is TGTGCCAGCAGCCAGCTCGGGGGTGGAGAGACCCAGTACTTC.

The chain couples TRBV1 to TRBJ1-1. TRBV1 is reported as a pseudogene. The CDR3 extends over 14 amino acids. CDR3 loop: CTSSPDRGSTEAFF. DNA for the CDR3: TGCACCAGCAGCCCGGACCGGGGGAGCACTGAAGCTTTCTTT.

The CDR3 is CASSVAGEVGNEQFF. CDR3 nucleotides: TGTGCCAGCAGCGTCGCAGGGGAAGTTGGCAATGAGCAGTTCTTC. The chain recombines TRBV9 with TRBJ2-1, with a tentative D call TRBD1 (6 bases). With 2 bases removed from V and 6 bases from J, the gap between germline ends came to 15 bases. Germline CDR1 is SGDLS and CDR2 is YYNGEE. The CDR3 length is 15 residues.

V and J are TRBV6-4 and TRBJ1-3, with D tentatively TRBD1 (6 bases). In germline, CDR1 is MRHNA, CDR2 SNTAGT. Trimming took off 6 bases at V and 0 bases at J, with 21 bases between the two ends. The CDR3 covers 18 residues. The CDR3, as DNA: TGTGCCAGCAGCACCCCTGGCGGGGGCCCTTACTCTGGAAACACCATATATTTT. This translates into CASSTPGGGPYSGNTIYF.

This clone was seen only a few times. V gene TRBV14 combines with J gene TRBJ2-7; no clear D. There are 14 residues in the CDR3. With 3 bases removed from V and 3 bases from J, the gap between germline ends came to 12 bases. Germline loops: CDR1 SGHDN, CDR2 FVKESK. The CDR3 DNA reads as TGTGCCAGCAGCCAGGGCAACCGCAACTACGAGCAGTACTTC. This codes for CASSQGNRNYEQYF. Together with reference TRBV14 and TRBJ2-7, the CDR3 gives the full variable domain: EAGVTQFPSHSVIEKGQTVTLRCDPISGHDNLYWYRRVMGKEIKFLLHFVKESKQDESGMPNNRFLAERTGGTYSTLKVQPAELEDSGVYFCASSQGNRNYEQYFGPGTRLTVT.

The V call is TRBV5-6, the J call TRBJ2-1; maybe TRBD2 (5 bases). Germline V gives CDR1 SGHDT, CDR2 YYEEEE. V dropped 4 bases and J dropped 10 bases, with 15 bases sitting between them. This CDR3 has 13 amino acids. Here the CDR3 DNA reads TGTGCCAGCAGCCCCCGCGGGTCGGGAGAGCAGTTCTTC. Encoded protein: CASSPRGSGEQFF.

The rearrangement uses TRBV2 and TRBJ1-1; D is ambiguous. V was shortened by 4 bases and J by 0 bases, with 9 bases between the two germline ends. The CDR3 consists of 14 residues. Germline V gene data show CDR1 as SNHLY and CDR2 as FYNNEI. CDR3 nucleotides: TGTGCCAGCAGTGTAGAAAAGTTGAACACTGAAGCTTTCTTT. It translates to CASSVEKLNTEAFF.

V usage is TRBV11-2 and J usage is TRBJ1-4; 10 bases align to TRBD1. The CDR3 is 13 residues long. The germline gives CDR1 SGHAT, CDR2 FQNNGV. The V segment lost 9 bases and the J segment 5 bases; nucleotides outside the gene matches: 3. CDR3 nucleotides: TGTGCCAGTGGACAGGGGGGGAATGAAAAACTGTTTTTT. Residues: CASGQGGNEKLFF.

The genes are TRBV5-4 and TRBJ2-5; no reliable D call. Germline V gene data show CDR1 as SGHNT and CDR2 as YYREEE (reference sequence). The CDR3 has 14 residues. Trimming pared 3 bases from V and 5 bases from J, leaving 14 bases between. The DNA of the CDR3 is TGTGCCAGCAGCTCCCCGGTGGCACAGGAGACCCAGTACTTC. Amino acids: CASSSPVAQETQYF.

The rearrangement joins TRBV6-5 to TRBJ2-7, with a possible D match to TRBD2 (5 bases). Germline V gene data show CDR1 as MNHEY and CDR2 as SVGAGI. CDR3 length: 14 residues. Deletions cut 6 bases from V and 1 base from J, with 13 bases between. The CDR3 DNA reads as TGTGCCAGCAGAAGAGGGCGGAATTCCTACGAGCAGTACTTC. Encoded protein: CASRRGRNSYEQYF.

This rearrangement joins TRBV19 to TRBJ2-3, with D tentatively TRBD2 (6 bases). V lost 5 bases, J lost 4 bases, and 13 bases lay in between. Germline assignment: CDR1 LNHDA and CDR2 SQIVND (reference sequence). The CDR3 covers 14 residues. The CDR3 DNA reads as TGTGCCAGTAGTCTTGGGACTTTGTCAGATACGCAGTATTTT. Protein product: CASSLGTLSDTQYF.

V and J are TRBV5-1 and TRBJ2-5, with D uncertain. Looked up from germline, CDR1 is SGHRS and CDR2 is YFSETQ. V was shortened by 1 base and J by 0 bases, with 10 bases between the two germline ends. This CDR3 has 15 amino acids. Here the CDR3 reads CASSLYRPNQETQYF. CDR3 DNA sequence: TGCGCCAGCAGCTTGTACAGACCCAACCAAGAGACCCAGTACTTC.

A few counts support this clone. The chain uses TRBV5-1 and TRBJ1-3; D is undetermined. The germline gives CDR1 SGHRS, CDR2 YFSETQ. The CDR3 is 14 residues long. V lost 0 bases and J lost 2, with 6 bases in between. The CDR3 DNA is TGCGCCAGCAGCTTGGTTACTCCTGGAAACACCATATATTTT. It encodes CASSLVTPGNTIYF.

The chain has TRBV3-1 (or the pseudogene TRBV3-2) and TRBJ1-1; D is undetermined. CDR3 size: 14 residues. Trimming took off 3 bases at V and 1 base at J, with 9 bases between the two ends. The germline V gene encodes CDR1 LGHDT and CDR2 YNNKEL (reference sequence). CDR3 nucleotides: TGTGCCAGCAGCCAGAACTCTGGGAACACTGAAGCTTTCTTT. Translating it yields CASSQNSGNTEAFF.

V and J are TRBV19 and TRBJ2-2; the D gene is possibly TRBD1 (6 bases). Per germline, CDR1 LNHDA and CDR2 SQIVND (reference sequence). V was pared by 10 bases and J by 7 bases, with 16 bases between. The CDR3 spans 13 residues. This CDR3 is CATHRVSGGELFF. The CDR3 nucleotides read TGTGCCACACACAGGGTTTCGGGCGGGGAGCTGTTTTTT.